This T cell receptor beta chain was obtained from a study of blood T cell repertoires in COVID-19. For the study at large: Acute and convalescent COVID-19 samples came from the United States, Italy and Spain. Sources were T cells, B-cell-depleted T cells, or PBMCs; the material itself was cDNA or gDNA.

The authors' processing: Reference gene primers were amplified, and this amplification served to estimate nucleated cell counts. Generated by immunoSEQ multiplex PCR, the TCRdb table keeps only in-frame clones and is missing some. D and trimming come from the DNA, and the V and J calls and clone size come from that table. The data show 100,000 to 120,000 clones, more than 80% seen once. Germline CDR1 is SGHTA and CDR2 is FQGTGA. This CDR3 region has 15 residues. With 5 bases clipped from V and 5 bases from J, the junction kept 6 bases outside the gene matches. Sequenced input: peripheral blood. This TCR came from a woman aged 35 to 49 with acute or convalescent COVID-19. This chain uses TRBV7-3 with TRBJ2-3; 11 bases map to TRBD1. This CDR3 reads CASSPGQGAGDTQYF. The CDR3 nucleotides read TGTGCCAGCAGCCCCGGACAGGGGGCAGGAGATACGCAGTATTTT.